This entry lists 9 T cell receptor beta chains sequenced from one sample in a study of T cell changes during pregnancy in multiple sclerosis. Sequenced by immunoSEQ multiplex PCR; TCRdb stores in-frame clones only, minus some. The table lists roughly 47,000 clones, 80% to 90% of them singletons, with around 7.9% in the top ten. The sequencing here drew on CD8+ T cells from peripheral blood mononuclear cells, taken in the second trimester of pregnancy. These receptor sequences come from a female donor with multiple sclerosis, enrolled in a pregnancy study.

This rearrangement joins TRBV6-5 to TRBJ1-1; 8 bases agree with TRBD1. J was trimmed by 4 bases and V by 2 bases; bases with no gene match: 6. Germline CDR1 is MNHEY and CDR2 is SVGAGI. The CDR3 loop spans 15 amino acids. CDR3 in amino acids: CASSYATGGLTEAFF. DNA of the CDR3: TGTGCCAGCAGTTACGCAACAGGGGGACTCACTGAAGCTTTCTTT.

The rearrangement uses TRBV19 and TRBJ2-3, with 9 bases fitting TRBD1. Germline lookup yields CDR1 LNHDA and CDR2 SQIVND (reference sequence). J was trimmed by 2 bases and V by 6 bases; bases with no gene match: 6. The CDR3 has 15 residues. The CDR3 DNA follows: TGTGCCAGTAGCCTGACAGGGGGTGCCACAGATACGCAGTATTTT. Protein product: CASSLTGGATDTQYF.

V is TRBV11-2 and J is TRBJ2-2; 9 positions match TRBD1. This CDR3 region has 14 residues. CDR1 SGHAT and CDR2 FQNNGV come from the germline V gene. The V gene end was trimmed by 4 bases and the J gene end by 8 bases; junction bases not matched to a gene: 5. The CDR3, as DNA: TGTGCCAGCAGCTATACAGGGGGCGGGGGGGAGCTGTTTTTT. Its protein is CASSYTGGGGELFF.

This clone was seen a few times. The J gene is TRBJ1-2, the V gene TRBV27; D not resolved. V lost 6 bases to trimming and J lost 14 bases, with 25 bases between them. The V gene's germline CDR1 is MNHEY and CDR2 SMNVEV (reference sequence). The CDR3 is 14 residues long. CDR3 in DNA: TGTGCCAGCAGCCCCTGGAGCGGCCCCAGTATTTGGACCTTC. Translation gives CASSPWSGPSIWTF.

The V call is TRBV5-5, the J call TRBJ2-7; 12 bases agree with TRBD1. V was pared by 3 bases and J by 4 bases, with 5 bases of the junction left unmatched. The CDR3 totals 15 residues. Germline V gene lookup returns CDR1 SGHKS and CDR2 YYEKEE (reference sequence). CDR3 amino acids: CASSSGQGAVYEQYF. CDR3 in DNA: TGTGCCAGCAGCTCGGGACAGGGGGCAGTATACGAGCAGTACTTC.

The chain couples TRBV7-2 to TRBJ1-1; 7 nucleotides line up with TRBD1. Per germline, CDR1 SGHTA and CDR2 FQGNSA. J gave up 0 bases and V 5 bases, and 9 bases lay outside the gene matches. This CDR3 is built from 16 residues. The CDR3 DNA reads TGTGCCAGCAGCCTCTCAGGGGGATCAATGAACACTGAAGCTTTCTTT. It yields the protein CASSLSGGSMNTEAFF. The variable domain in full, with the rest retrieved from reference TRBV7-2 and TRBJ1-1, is GAGVSQSPSNKVTEKGKDVELRCDPISGHTALYWYRQSLGQGLEFLIYFQGNSAPDKSGLPSDRFSAERTGGSVSTLTIQRTQQEDSAVYLCASSLSGGSMNTEAFFGQGTRLTVV.

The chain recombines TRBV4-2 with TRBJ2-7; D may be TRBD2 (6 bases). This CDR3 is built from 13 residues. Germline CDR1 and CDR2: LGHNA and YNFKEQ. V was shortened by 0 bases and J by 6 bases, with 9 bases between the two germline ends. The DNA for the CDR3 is TGTGCCAGCAGCCAAGATCGGGGGTTCGAGCAGTACTTC. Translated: CASSQDRGFEQYF.

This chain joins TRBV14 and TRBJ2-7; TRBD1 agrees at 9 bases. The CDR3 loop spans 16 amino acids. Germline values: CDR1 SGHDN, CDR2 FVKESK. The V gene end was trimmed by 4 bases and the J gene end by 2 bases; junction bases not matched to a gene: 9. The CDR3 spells CASSPRGQGITYEQYF. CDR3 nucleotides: TGTGCCAGCAGCCCTCGGGGACAGGGAATTACCTACGAGCAGTACTTC.

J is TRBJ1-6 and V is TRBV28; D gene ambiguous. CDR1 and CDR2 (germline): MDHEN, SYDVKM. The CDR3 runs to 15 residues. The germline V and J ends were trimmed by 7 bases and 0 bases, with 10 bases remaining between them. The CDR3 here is CASKRGDSYNSPLHF. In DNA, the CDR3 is TGTGCCAGCAAACGAGGCGACTCCTATAATTCACCCCTCCACTTT.